This section outlines one TCR beta chain sequence together with its context. It lacks a known antigen. No base quality values were provided; no much bigger clone lies one nucleotide off. The cohort consisted of some 670 healthy bone marrow donors. At the time of sampling, every cohort member was nominally healthy, though immune exposures that went unrecorded were likely present. The donor was CMV seronegative and was included in the group of around 320 seronegative cohort members. Each donor provided a peripheral blood sample, and peripheral blood mononuclear cells were used for TCR beta sequencing. The Qiagen DNeasy Blood Extraction Kit was used to extract genomic DNA from the blood cell samples. The junction carries 18 bases between V and J, which are trimmed by 0 bases and 4 bases respectively. Reading the germline V gene (reference sequence) gives CDR1 MNHEY and CDR2 SMNVEV. CDR3 length: 17 amino acids, cysteine to phenylalanine. The read is trimmed to its CDR3 DNA, 51 bases read in frame from base 1.

Library preparation used the immunoSEQ multiplex PCR assay. A mixture of 60 forward primers for TCR Vbeta segments and 13 reverse primers for TCR Jbeta segments was used in the multiplex PCR. Amplification of the CDR3 region of rearranged TCR beta genes was performed with a multiplex PCR assay on genomic DNA. On the Illumina HiSeq System, the amplified TCR beta libraries were sequenced as 87-base-pair reads. The paper's data handling went like this. In a later analysis, some 80 million unique TCR beta chains were counted across the roughly 670 repertoires, and roughly 11 million of these chains were shared by at least two donors. Raw reads were error-corrected and collapsed into unique sequences with a nearest-neighbor algorithm that merged closely related sequences to remove PCR and sequencing errors. To assign V, D and J gene segments, CDR3 sequences were aligned to IMGT reference sequences. Each retained sequence needed at least a six-nucleotide match to both a V gene segment and a J gene segment. A rearrangement counted as productive if the CDR3 had no stop codons and remained in frame with V and J, and every other rearrangement counted as non-productive. Following IMGT convention, CDR3 was defined as the stretch from the second conserved V-encoded cysteine to the conserved J-encoded phenylalanine. In an earlier analysis of 550 to 650 of the donors, sequences lacking an unambiguous match to a single V gene segment were excluded. An earlier analysis of 500 to 700 of the donors classified V segments as functional when productive rearrangements were above 56.7% and as segregating when the standard deviation between donors was above 5%. To diagnose cytomegalovirus status from the catalog of TCR beta chain sequences, a statistical classification framework was built. In a later analysis, TCR nucleotide sequences were compared against IMGT/GENE-DB human TR gene sequences so that V and J genes could be assigned. The TCRdist pipeline was used in a later analysis to assign CDR3 sequences and most-parsimonious VDJ recombination scenarios. A later analysis defined each TCR beta chain by its CDR3 amino acid sequence plus V-gene family, and excluded reads lacking a unique V-gene family. A later analysis removed several hundred highly shared, low-generation-probability nucleotide sequences to deal with suspected cross-contamination and a sequencing artifact. For each public chain, a later analysis derived a clonal expansion index from normalized ranks of inferred template counts within each repertoire. A later analysis computed generation probabilities with a VDJ recombination model fitted to out-of-frame rearrangements, and checked the results against IGoR. A later analysis scored TCR-TCR, TCR-HLA and TCR-CMV co-occurrence with hypergeometric tests, applying a repertoire-size bias correction to TCR pairs. In a later analysis, false discovery rates were estimated by permuting HLA or CMV assignments 20 times. In a later analysis, co-occurring TCRs were grouped using DBSCAN, and TCRdist sequence similarity was added for clustering within HLA-allele-positive subsets. Co-occurrence clustering excluded repertoires with fewer than 30,000 or more than 120,000 public chains, plus five with anomalous nucleotide sharing. Imported from immuneACCESS, the table was reduced by TCRdb to in-frame sequences with V and J called. These copies leave out some clones; in studies compared against another copy, an unresolved V gene accounts for under half, and the cause of the remainder is not known. V and J calls and clone size are as listed in that table; D and trimming were resolved from the DNA. Within this sample are some 150,000 clones, with about 76% of them counted one time only. In total, the top ten clones hold over 1.3% of the sample.

These data are taken from a study of cytomegalovirus exposure and HLA in healthy donors (dated by TCRdb to the late 2010s). About the study as a whole: An earlier analysis of several hundred of the donors reported about 290 Gb of sequence data and about 100 million unique TCR beta sequences from about 180 million T cells. Approximately 300 gigabases of sequencing data and around 85 million unique TCR sequences made up an early release that covered 640 HLA-typed donors. Among the approximately 420 genotyped donors, around 79% belonged to the genetic ancestry cluster associated with self-reported Caucasian donors. The study aimed to test whether cataloging public T cell receptors could reveal signatures of past pathogen exposure. The study used immunosequencing to profile the T cell repertoires of under 700 subjects and linked those repertoires to cytomegalovirus serostatus. Besides the first cohort of 666 subjects, a separate validation cohort made up of over 100 different subjects was used. The study combined high-throughput TCR immunosequencing, statistical association of individual TCRs with disease status, and machine learning to predict cytomegalovirus infection status. To study patterns of TCR occurrence, a later analysis re-analyzed previously published TCR beta repertoires from 550 to 800 donors and added high-resolution HLA genotyping. Rather than drawing on any new phenotypic data, the later analysis identified candidate immune exposures from TCR beta sequences and the way those sequences occurred across donors. To decide whether each TCR beta V gene segment behaved as functional or pseudogenic, an earlier analysis of nearly 600 of the donors relied on high-throughput TCR beta sequencing. Alongside the repertoire data, information on donor age, sex, ethnicity and CMV serostatus was compiled. Genome-wide SNP genotypes for about 55% of the roughly 670 donors were used in a later genetic analysis, which treated that subset as a discovery cohort. All discovery cohort repertoires had been generated on a single sequencing platform. HLA typing covered class I and class II loci at four-digit resolution. The number of donors typed differed by locus, with about 629-640 for A, B, C, DRB1 and DQB1, over 500 for DQA1, 600 to 610 for DPA1, and over 400 for DPB1. Roughly 5 DR-DQ haplotypes were handled as single units for association and clustering because linkage in the cohort was strong. On average, approximately 250,000 unique TCR beta nucleotide sequences were sequenced per donor among roughly 430 genotyped donors of the cohort, with about 17% of those sequences being non-productive.

Study-wide findings and limitations: Most TCR sequences were seen in very few donors, while some public TCRs were found in many individuals. Only TCR beta chains were sequenced in this cohort, and the absence of alpha or paired-chain data limited detectable features. It was suggested by the authors that the approach could potentially be generalized to other disease states and immunological phenotypes. In a later analysis, some 17,000 TCR beta sequences were associated with specific HLA alleles at a false discovery rate of 0.05. According to a later genetic analysis, donors in an Asian-associated ancestry cluster had fewer N-insertions in productive TCRs than the approximately 710-donor mean. Some IMGT-functional V segments, including TRBV6-2 and TRBV6-3, could not be distinguished by the 87-base-pair reads and were therefore excluded. Correlated functional status among segregating V segments might be attributable to linkage disequilibrium, but an unknown experimental factor could not be ruled out. An earlier analysis of approximately 540 of the donors showed that most TCR beta V segments appeared in productive rearrangements either about 87% or about 30% of the time, which broadly matched IMGT annotations. A cluster of highly shared sequence variants was judged likely to be a technical artifact of the sequencing pipeline. Strong co-occurrence of HLA alleles, especially DR and DQ, made assigning TCR associations to individual alleles difficult. In a later analysis, TCR association rates were found to vary across HLA loci, with the most associated TCRs seen for DRB1 alleles and the fewest for HLA-C alleles. A later analysis found that HLA-associated TCR beta chains were more clonally expanded and had lower generation probabilities than equally common non-associated chains. A further reported finding was that TCR beta sequences accurately predicted the HLA-A and HLA-B alleles for most subjects in the first cohort. Over 15 rarely observed V segments, including chromosome 9 orphons, were excluded from the earlier analysis of approximately 500 of the donors because counts were too low. Because HLA typing was unavailable for some donors at each locus, only the typed subset was used in association tests. Cytomegalovirus status was reported to be diagnosed by the classifier with high specificity and sensitivity in both the original and validation cohorts. An association between a missense DCLRE1C variant and V-gene and J-gene trimming of TCR beta chains was found in a later genetic analysis and replicated in an independent cohort. The study listed 164 TCR beta chains as associated with cytomegalovirus. According to a later analysis, most CMV-associated TCR beta chains appeared to be HLA-restricted, and the HLA associations seemed to be driven largely by CMV exposure. Several of the top co-occurrence clusters appeared to be linked to parvovirus B19, influenza, CMV and Epstein-Barr virus, according to a later analysis. Sequencing depth was assumed to be roughly uniform across donors in the presence/absence analyses, though that assumption may not hold. A few of the identified cytomegalovirus-associated TCR beta chains were confirmed in vitro to be specific for cytomegalovirus antigens. Immune exposure information for the cohort was limited to CMV serostatus.

The chain was built from TRBV27 and TRBJ1-2, and TRBD1 may be the D gene, going by 6 matching bases. The receptor was derived from a woman aged 40 to 50 in good health and CMV-seronegative. Material: PBMCs. The DNA sequence follows: TGTGCCAGCAGTTTATCCTTAGCGGGGGCGCGAGGCTATGGCTACACCTTC. This is translated as CASSLSLAGARGYGYTF.